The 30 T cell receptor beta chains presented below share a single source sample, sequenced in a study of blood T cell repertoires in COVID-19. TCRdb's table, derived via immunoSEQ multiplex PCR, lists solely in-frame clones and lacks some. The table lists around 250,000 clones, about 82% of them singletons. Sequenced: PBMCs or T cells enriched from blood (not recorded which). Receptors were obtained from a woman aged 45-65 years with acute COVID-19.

CDR3 DNA: TGTGCCAGCAGCTTAATCCAGAACACTGAAGCTTTCTTT. As protein: CASSLIQNTEAFF. The chain is built from TRBV7-9 and TRBJ1-1; unclear D gene. The CDR3 runs to 13 residues. The germline V gene encodes CDR1 SEHNR and CDR2 FQNEAQ (reference sequence). V gave up 2 bases and J gave up 1 base, with 5 bases separating them.

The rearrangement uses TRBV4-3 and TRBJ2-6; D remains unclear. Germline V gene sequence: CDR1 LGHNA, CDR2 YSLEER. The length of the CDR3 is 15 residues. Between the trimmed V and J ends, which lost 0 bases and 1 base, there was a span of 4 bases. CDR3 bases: TGCGCCAGCAGCCAAGATATATCTGGGGCCAACGTCCTGACTTTC. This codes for CASSQDISGANVLTF.

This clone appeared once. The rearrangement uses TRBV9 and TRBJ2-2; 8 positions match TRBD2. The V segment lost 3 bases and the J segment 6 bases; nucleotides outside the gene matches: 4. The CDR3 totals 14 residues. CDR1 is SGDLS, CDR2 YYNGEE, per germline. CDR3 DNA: TGTGCCAGCAGCGCGGCGGGGGGATCCGGGGAGCTGTTTTTT. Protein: CASSAAGGSGELFF.

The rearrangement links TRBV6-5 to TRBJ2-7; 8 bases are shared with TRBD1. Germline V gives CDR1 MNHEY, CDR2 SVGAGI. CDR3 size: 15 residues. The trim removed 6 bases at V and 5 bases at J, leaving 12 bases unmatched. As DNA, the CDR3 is TGTGCCAGCAGAAGAAGACAGGGGTGGGATCACGAGCAGTACTTC. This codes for CASRRRQGWDHEQYF.

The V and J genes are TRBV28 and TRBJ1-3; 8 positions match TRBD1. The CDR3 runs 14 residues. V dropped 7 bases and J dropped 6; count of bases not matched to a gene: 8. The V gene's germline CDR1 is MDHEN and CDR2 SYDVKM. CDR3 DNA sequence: TGTGCCAGCACCTTGGACAGGGTTATAAACACCATATATTTT. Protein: CASTLDRVINTIYF.

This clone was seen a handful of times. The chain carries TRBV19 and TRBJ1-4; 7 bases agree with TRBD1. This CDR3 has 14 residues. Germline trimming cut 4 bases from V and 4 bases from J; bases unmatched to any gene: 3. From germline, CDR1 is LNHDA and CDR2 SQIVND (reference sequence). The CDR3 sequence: CASSTGQSNEKLFF. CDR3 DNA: TGTGCCAGTAGTACGGGACAGAGTAATGAAAAACTGTTTTTT.

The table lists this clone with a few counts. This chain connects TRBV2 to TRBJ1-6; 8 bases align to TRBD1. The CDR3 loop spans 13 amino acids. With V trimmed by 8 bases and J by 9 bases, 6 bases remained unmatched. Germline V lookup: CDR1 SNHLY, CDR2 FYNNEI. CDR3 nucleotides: TGTGCCAGCGCGACAGGGGTGACTTCACCCCTCCACTTT. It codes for CASATGVTSPLHF.

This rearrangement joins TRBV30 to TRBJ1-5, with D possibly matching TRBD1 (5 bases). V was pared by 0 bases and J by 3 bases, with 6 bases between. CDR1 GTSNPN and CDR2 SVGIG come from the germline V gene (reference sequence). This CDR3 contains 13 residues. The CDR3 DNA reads TGTGCCTGGAGTGTACAGGACAATCAGCCCCAGCATTTT. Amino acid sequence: CAWSVQDNQPQHF.

The CDR3, as DNA: TGTGCCAGCTCACGTACTAGGGAAGCCGGGGAGCTGTTTTTT. Translation gives CASSRTREAGELFF. J is TRBJ2-2 and V is TRBV18, with D possibly matching TRBD2 (5 bases). Germline V gives CDR1 KGHSH, CDR2 LQKENI. The CDR3 extends over 14 amino acids. Trimming stripped 4 bases from V and 6 bases from J, with 12 bases between.

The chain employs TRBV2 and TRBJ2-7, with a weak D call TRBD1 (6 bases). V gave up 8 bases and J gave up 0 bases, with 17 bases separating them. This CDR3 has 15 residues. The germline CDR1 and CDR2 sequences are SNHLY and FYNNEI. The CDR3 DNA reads TGTGCCAGCGTGAGGGACAACATCCGCTCCTACGAGCAGTACTTC. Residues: CASVRDNIRSYEQYF. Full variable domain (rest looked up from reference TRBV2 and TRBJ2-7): EPEVTQTPSHQVTQMGQEVILRCVPISNHLYFYWYRQILGQKVEFLVSFYNNEISEKSEIFDDQFSVERPDGSNFTLKIRSTKLEDSAMYFCASVRDNIRSYEQYFGPGTRLTVT.

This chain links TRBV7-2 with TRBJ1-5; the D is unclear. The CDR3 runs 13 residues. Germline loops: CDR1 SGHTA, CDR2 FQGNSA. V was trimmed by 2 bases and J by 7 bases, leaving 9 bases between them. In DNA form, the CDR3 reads TGTGCCAGCAGCTTAAGTGGGCAGCAGCCCCAGCATTTT. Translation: CASSLSGQQPQHF.

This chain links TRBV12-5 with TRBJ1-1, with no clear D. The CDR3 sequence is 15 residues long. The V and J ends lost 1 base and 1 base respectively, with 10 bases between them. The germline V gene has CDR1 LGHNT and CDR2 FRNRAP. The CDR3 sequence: CASGLGIDKNTEAFF. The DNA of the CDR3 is TGTGCTAGTGGTTTGGGGATCGACAAGAACACTGAAGCTTTCTTT. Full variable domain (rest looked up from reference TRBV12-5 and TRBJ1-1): DARVTQTPRHKVTEMGQEVTMRCQPILGHNTVFWYRQTMMQGLELLAYFRNRAPLDDSGMPKDRFSAEMPDATLATLKIQPSEPRDSAVYFCASGLGIDKNTEAFFGQGTRLTVV.

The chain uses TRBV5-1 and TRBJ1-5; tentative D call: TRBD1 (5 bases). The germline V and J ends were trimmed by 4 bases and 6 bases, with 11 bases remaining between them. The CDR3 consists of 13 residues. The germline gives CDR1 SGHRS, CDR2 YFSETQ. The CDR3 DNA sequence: TGCGCCAGCAGCGGAGGGGACGCTCAGCCCCAGCATTTT. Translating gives CASSGGDAQPQHF.

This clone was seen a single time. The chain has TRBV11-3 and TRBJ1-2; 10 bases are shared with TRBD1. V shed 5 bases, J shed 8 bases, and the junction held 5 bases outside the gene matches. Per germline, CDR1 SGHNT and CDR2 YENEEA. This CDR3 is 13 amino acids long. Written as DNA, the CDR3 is TGTGCCAGCAGCGCTGGGACAGGGGAAGGCTACACCTTC. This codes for CASSAGTGEGYTF.

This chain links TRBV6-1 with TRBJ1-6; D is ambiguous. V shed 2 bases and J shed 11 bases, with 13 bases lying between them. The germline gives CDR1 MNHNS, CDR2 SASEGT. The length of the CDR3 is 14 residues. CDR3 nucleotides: TGTGCCAGCAGTGAAAGCGGTCAGTTAACACCCCTCCACTTT. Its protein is CASSESGQLTPLHF.

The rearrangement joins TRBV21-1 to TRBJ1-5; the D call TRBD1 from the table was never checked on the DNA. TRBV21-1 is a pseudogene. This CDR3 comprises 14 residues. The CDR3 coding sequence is TGTGCCAGCAGCAAGCCAACGACAGGGAAGCCCCAGCATTTT. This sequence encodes CASSKPTTGKPQHF.

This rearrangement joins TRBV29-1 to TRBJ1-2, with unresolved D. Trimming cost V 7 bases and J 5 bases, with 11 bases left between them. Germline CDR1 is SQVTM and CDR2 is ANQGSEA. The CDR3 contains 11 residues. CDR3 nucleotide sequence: TGCAGCGCACACGGACTTTATGGCTACACCTTC. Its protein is CSAHGLYGYTF.

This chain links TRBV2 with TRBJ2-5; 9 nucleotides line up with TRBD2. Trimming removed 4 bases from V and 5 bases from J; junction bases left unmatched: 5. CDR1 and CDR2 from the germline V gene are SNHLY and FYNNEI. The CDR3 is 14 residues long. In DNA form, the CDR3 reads TGTGCCAGCAGTGCCCGCGGGGGGGCGGAGACCCAGTACTTC. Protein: CASSARGGAETQYF.

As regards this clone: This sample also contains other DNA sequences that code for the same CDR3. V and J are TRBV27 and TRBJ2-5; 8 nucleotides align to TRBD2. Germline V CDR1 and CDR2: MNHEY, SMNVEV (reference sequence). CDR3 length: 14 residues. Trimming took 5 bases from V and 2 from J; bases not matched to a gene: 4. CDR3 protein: CASSRTGGQETQYF. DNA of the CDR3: TGTGCCAGCAGTAGGACGGGGGGGCAAGAGACCCAGTACTTC.

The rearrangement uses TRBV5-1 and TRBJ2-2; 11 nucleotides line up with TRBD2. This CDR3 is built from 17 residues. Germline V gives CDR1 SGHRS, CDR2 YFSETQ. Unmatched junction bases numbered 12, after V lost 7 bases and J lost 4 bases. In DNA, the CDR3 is TGCGCCAGCTCACCCCCAACCGGGACTAGCGGCACCGGGGAGCTGTTTTTT. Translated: CASSPPTGTSGTGELFF.

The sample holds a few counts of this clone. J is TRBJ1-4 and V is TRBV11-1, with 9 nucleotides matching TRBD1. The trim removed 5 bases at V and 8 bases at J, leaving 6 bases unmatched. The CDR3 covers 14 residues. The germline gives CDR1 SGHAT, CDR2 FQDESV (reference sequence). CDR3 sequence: CASSLGQGREKLFF. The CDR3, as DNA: TGTGCCAGCAGCCTGGGACAGGGACGCGAAAAACTGTTTTTT. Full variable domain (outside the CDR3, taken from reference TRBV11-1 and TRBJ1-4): EAEVAQSPRYKITEKSQAVAFWCDPISGHATLYWYRQILGQGPELLVQFQDESVVDDSQLPKDRFSAERLKGVDSTLKIQPAELGDSAMYLCASSLGQGREKLFFGSGTQLSVL.

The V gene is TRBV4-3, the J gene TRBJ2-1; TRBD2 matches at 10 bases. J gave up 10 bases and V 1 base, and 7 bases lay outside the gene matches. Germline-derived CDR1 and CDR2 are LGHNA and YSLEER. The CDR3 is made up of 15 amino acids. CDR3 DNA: TGCGCCAGCAGCCAAGGAGCGGGGGGGCTCCACGAGCAGTTCTTC. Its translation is CASSQGAGGLHEQFF.

The DNA for the CDR3 is TGTGCCAGCAGTTACCCGTTAACAGGGTCCAACTATGGCTACACCTTC. Translating it yields CASSYPLTGSNYGYTF. The V and J genes are TRBV6-2 or TRBV6-3 and TRBJ1-2; TRBD1 is a possible D gene (6 bases). Trimming removed 2 bases at V and 2 bases at J, with 15 bases between. The CDR3 contains 16 residues. Germline CDR1 is MNHEY and CDR2 is SVGEGT.

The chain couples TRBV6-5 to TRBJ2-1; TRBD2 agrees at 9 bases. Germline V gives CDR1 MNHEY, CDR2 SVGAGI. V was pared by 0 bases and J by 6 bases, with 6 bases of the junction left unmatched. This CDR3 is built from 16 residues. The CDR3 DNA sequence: TGTGCCAGCAGTTACTCGGTCGGGCGGGGGGGCAATGAGCAGTTCTTC. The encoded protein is CASSYSVGRGGNEQFF.

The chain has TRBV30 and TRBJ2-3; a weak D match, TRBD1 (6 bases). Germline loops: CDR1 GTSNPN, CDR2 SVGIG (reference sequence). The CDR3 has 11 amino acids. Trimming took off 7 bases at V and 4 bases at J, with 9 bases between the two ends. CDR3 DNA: TGTGCCTCCGGACAGTCAGATACGCAGTATTTT. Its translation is CASGQSDTQYF.

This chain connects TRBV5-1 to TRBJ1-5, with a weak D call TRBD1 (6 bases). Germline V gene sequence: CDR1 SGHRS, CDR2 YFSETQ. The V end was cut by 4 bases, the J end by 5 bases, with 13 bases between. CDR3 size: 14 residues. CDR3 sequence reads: CASSPDRTDQPQHF. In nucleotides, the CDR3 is TGCGCCAGCAGCCCGGACAGAACTGATCAGCCCCAGCATTTT.

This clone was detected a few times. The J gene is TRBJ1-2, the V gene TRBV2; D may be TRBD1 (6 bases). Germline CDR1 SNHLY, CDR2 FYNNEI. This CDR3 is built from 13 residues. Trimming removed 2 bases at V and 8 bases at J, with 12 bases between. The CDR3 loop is CASSEPGALGYTF. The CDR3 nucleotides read TGTGCCAGCAGTGAACCAGGGGCCCTAGGCTACACCTTC.

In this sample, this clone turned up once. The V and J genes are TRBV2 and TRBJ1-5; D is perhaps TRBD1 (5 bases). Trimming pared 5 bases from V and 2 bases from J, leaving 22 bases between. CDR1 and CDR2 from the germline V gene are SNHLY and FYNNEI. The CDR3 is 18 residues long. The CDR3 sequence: CASSLGSHPGVGNQPQHF. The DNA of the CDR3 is TGTGCCAGCAGTCTTGGGAGCCACCCGGGGGTGGGCAATCAGCCCCAGCATTTT. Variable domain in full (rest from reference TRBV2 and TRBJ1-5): EPEVTQTPSHQVTQMGQEVILRCVPISNHLYFYWYRQILGQKVEFLVSFYNNEISEKSEIFDDQFSVERPDGSNFTLKIRSTKLEDSAMYFCASSLGSHPGVGNQPQHFGDGTRLSIL.

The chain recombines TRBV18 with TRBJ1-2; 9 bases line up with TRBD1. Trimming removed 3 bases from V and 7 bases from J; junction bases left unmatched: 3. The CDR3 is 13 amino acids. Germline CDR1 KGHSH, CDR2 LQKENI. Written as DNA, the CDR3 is TGTGCCAGCTCACCTCAGGACAGGGGTGGCTACACCTTC. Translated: CASSPQDRGGYTF.

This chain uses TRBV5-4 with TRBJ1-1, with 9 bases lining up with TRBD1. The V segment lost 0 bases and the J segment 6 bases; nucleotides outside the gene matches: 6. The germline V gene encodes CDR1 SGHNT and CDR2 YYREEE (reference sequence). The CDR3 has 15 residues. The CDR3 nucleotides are TGTGCCAGCAGCTTGGCCGGGACAGGGAAGGCTGAAGCTTTCTTT. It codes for CASSLAGTGKAEAFF.